This T cell receptor beta chain appears in the sequencing data of a study of beta chain features in type 1 diabetes. Study-wide findings and caveats: Cells with high TCR expression could be over-represented by cDNA sequencing. In comparison with healthy donors, patients had naive, central memory and Treg TCRB repertoires that appeared more similar.

Heparinised blood was drawn once per donor, averaging approximately 100 mL. Sorting of CD4+ naive, central memory, regulatory and stem cell-like memory cells was performed via CD45RO/CCR7/CD25/CD127/CD95/CD27. The germline V and J ends were trimmed by 5 bases and 0 bases, with 13 bases remaining between them. CDR3 length: 15 residues. In germline, CDR1 is SQVTM, CDR2 ANQGSEA. Comments on this clone: Its antigen remains unknown.

Reverse transcribing all isolated RNA meant expressed TCRB transcripts were sequenced. Using immunoSEQ multiplex PCR, the repertoire was profiled, and TCRdb retains in-frame clones only, with some absent. The table shows over 500,000 clones, with around 16% occurring only once. The clonotype was recovered from a man aged 18 to 30 in good health. This chain connects TRBV29-1 to TRBJ2-2, with D perhaps matching TRBD1 (5 bases). Sequencing was carried out using naive CD4+ T cells from blood. CDR3: CSVWMTASNTGELFF. CDR3 in DNA: TGCAGCGTTTGGATGACAGCTTCGAACACCGGGGAGCTGTTTTTT.